These 27 T cell receptor beta chains came from one sample sequenced in a study of blood T cell repertoires in COVID-19. Generated by immunoSEQ multiplex PCR, the TCRdb table keeps only in-frame clones and is missing some. This sample has fewer than 200,000 clones, with more than 75% found just once. Sequenced sample: peripheral blood. These receptors were collected from a woman aged 70-85 years with COVID-19, enrolled during active disease.

The rearrangement links TRBV7-3 to TRBJ1-6; 7 bases line up with TRBD1. Trimming at V came to 6 bases and at J to 7 bases, leaving 6 bases not matched to a gene. This CDR3 is built from 14 residues. The germline V gene encodes CDR1 SGHTA and CDR2 FQGTGA. The CDR3 DNA reads TGTGCCAGCAGACTGGGACAGACCAATTCACCCCTCCACTTT. It translates to CASRLGQTNSPLHF.

The chain has TRBV28 and TRBJ2-7; 7 bases are a match to TRBD1. This CDR3 is built from 16 residues. CDR1 is MDHEN, CDR2 SYDVKM, per germline. Germline trimming cut 5 bases from V and 1 base from J; bases unmatched to any gene: 11. For the CDR3, the DNA is TGTGCCAGCAGTAACTACCTGGCAGGGGGATCCTACGAGCAGTACTTC. It yields the protein CASSNYLAGGSYEQYF. The full variable domain, rest sourced from reference TRBV28 and TRBJ2-7, is DVKVTQSSRYLVKRTGEKVFLECVQDMDHENMFWYRQDPGLGLRLIYFSYDVKMKEKGDIPEGYSVSREKKERFSLILESASTNQTSMYLCASSNYLAGGSYEQYFGPGTRLTVT.

J is TRBJ1-4 and V is TRBV4-1; no reliable D call. CDR1 is MGHRA and CDR2 is YSYEKL in the germline V gene. V shed 1 base and J shed 2 bases, with 14 bases lying between them. CDR3 length: 17 residues. The CDR3 nucleotides are TGCGCCAGCAGCCAAGGCAGACTAGGAGGCACTAATGAAAAACTGTTTTTT. It translates to CASSQGRLGGTNEKLFF.

The J gene is TRBJ2-5, the V gene TRBV3-1 (or the pseudogene TRBV3-2); 7 bases map to TRBD1. CDR3 size: 14 residues. Germline V gene data show CDR1 as LGHDT and CDR2 as YNNKEL (reference sequence). After removal of 7 bases from V and 4 bases from J, the junction contained 9 bases not matched to a gene. The CDR3 reads CASTHRGQGETQYF. CDR3 sequence (DNA): TGTGCCAGCACCCACAGGGGTCAGGGAGAGACCCAGTACTTC.

This chain links TRBV7-2 with TRBJ1-1; D gene ambiguous. CDR3 length equals 15 residues. V was cut by 5 bases and J by 0 bases, with 13 bases left in between. Germline V gives CDR1 SGHTA, CDR2 FQGNSA. This CDR3 is CASSPFGTMNTEAFF. The CDR3 DNA reads as TGTGCCAGCAGCCCTTTTGGAACTATGAACACTGAAGCTTTCTTT.

The chain joins TRBV6-5 to TRBJ1-1; 7 bases are a match to TRBD1. V shed 6 bases and J 4 bases; nucleotides not matched to a gene: 5. Germline CDR1 and CDR2: MNHEY and SVGAGI. The CDR3 has 13 residues. The CDR3 region has the DNA TGTGCCAGCAGACGACAGGGACCCACTGAAGCTTTCTTT. Its translation: CASRRQGPTEAFF.

The chain recombines TRBV7-9 with TRBJ2-5; TRBD1 matches at 11 bases. The V and J ends lost 5 bases and 4 bases, in that order; junction bases with no gene match: 3. The CDR3 runs to 14 residues. Germline CDR1 is SEHNR and CDR2 is FQNEAQ (reference sequence). Written as DNA, the CDR3 is TGTGCCAGCAGCCACGGGACAGGGGGAGAGACCCAGTACTTC. Its translation is CASSHGTGGETQYF.

The V gene is TRBV29-1, the J gene TRBJ2-3; D gene uncertain. With 4 bases removed from V and 1 base from J, the gap between germline ends came to 6 bases. Looked up from germline, CDR1 is SQVTM and CDR2 is ANQGSEA. The CDR3 runs to 12 residues. The CDR3 protein is CSVAAGTDTQYF. The DNA of the CDR3 is TGCAGCGTTGCGGCGGGCACAGATACGCAGTATTTT.

The chain joins TRBV6-6 to TRBJ1-5; D unclear. Between the trimmed V and J ends, which lost 8 bases and 7 bases, there was a span of 18 bases. CDR3 length equals 14 residues. Per germline, CDR1 MNHNY and CDR2 SVGAGI (reference sequence). This CDR3 is CASEDNSGLQPQHF. The CDR3, as DNA: TGTGCCAGCGAAGATAATTCGGGTTTGCAGCCCCAGCATTTT.

This rearrangement joins TRBV11-2 to TRBJ2-5, with a tentative D call TRBD1 (5 bases). There are 14 residues in the CDR3. CDR1 and CDR2 from the germline V gene are SGHAT and FQNNGV. V was trimmed by 6 bases and J by 2 bases, leaving 13 bases between them. The CDR3 bases are TGTGCCAGCAGACTCAGGGCAGTTCAAGAGACCCAGTACTTC. Translation gives CASRLRAVQETQYF.

V usage is TRBV3-1 (or the pseudogene TRBV3-2) and J usage is TRBJ2-7, with TRBD2 matching 9 bases. Trimming removed 5 bases from V and 5 bases from J; junction bases left unmatched: 4. The CDR3 is 13 amino acids. CDR1 is LGHDT and CDR2 is YNNKEL in the germline V gene (reference sequence). The CDR3 DNA reads as TGTGCCAGCAGCGGACTAGCGACCAACGAGCAGTACTTC. Protein product: CASSGLATNEQYF.

This rearrangement joins TRBV28 to TRBJ1-6; D not certain. There are 16 residues in the CDR3. With 3 bases removed from V and 0 bases from J, the gap between germline ends came to 9 bases. CDR1 MDHEN and CDR2 SYDVKM come from the germline V gene. The chain's CDR3 is CASSFPGSSYNSPLHF. The CDR3 coding sequence is TGTGCCAGCAGTTTTCCAGGCAGCTCCTATAATTCACCCCTCCACTTT.

The chain joins TRBV19 to TRBJ1-5, with no clear D. CDR1 is LNHDA and CDR2 is SQIVND in the germline V gene (reference sequence). The CDR3 spans 16 residues. Trimming took 10 bases from V and 0 from J, leaving 19 bases between them. This CDR3 reads CATKGGYGYSNQPQHF. In DNA, the CDR3 is TGTGCCACCAAGGGAGGCTACGGGTATAGCAATCAGCCCCAGCATTTT.

The rearrangement uses TRBV19 and TRBJ1-2, with 7 bases matching TRBD1. The germline V gene encodes CDR1 LNHDA and CDR2 SQIVND (reference sequence). With 5 bases clipped from V and 5 bases from J, the junction kept 11 bases outside the gene matches. CDR3 length: 15 amino acids. CDR3 sequence reads: CASSPPEGAGYGYTF. In DNA form, the CDR3 reads TGTGCCAGTAGTCCACCTGAGGGGGCTGGGTATGGCTACACCTTC. Combining the CDR3 with reference TRBV19 and TRBJ1-2 gives the whole variable domain DGGITQSPKYLFRKEGQNVTLSCEQNLNHDAMYWYRQDPGQGLRLIYYSQIVNDFQKGDIAEGYSVSREKKESFPLTVTSAQKNPTAFYLCASSPPEGAGYGYTFGSGTRLTVV.

The chain couples TRBV27 to TRBJ1-5; no firm D call. This CDR3 has 15 residues. The V end was cut by 6 bases, the J end by 1 base, with 13 bases between. Per germline, CDR1 MNHEY and CDR2 SMNVEV (reference sequence). CDR3 sequence reads: CASRLQPGSNQPQHF. The CDR3 region has the DNA TGTGCCAGCAGACTCCAGCCGGGGAGCAATCAGCCCCAGCATTTT.

The chain links TRBV30 to TRBJ1-2, with 10 bases identical to TRBD1. CDR1 and CDR2 from the germline V gene are GTSNPN and SVGIG (reference sequence). Trimming cost V 0 bases and J 5 bases; bases outside gene matches: 3. The CDR3 totals 14 residues. The CDR3 sequence is CAWSVWTGGYGYTF. CDR3 bases: TGTGCCTGGAGTGTTTGGACAGGGGGGTATGGCTACACCTTC.

This clone occurred a few times. V usage is TRBV3-1 (or the pseudogene TRBV3-2) and J usage is TRBJ1-6, with D maybe TRBD1 (5 bases). The ends were cut back, 1 base at V and 7 bases at J, with 14 bases in the middle. Germline loops: CDR1 LGHDT, CDR2 YNNKEL (reference sequence). The CDR3 is 16 residues long. For the CDR3, the DNA is TGTGCCAGCAGCCAAGGTCGGCAGGGCTGGAATTCACCCCTCCACTTT. It specifies CASSQGRQGWNSPLHF.

The J gene is TRBJ2-7, the V gene TRBV20-1; 7 bases fit TRBD1. CDR3 length equals 15 residues. With 3 bases clipped from V and 3 bases from J, the junction kept 11 bases outside the gene matches. Germline CDR1 DFQATT, CDR2 SNEGSKA (reference sequence). CDR3 loop: CSASAGTDFFYEQYF. As DNA, the CDR3 is TGCAGTGCTAGTGCCGGGACAGACTTTTTCTACGAGCAGTACTTC.

The chain employs TRBV27 and TRBJ2-6; D remains ambiguous. CDR1 and CDR2 (germline): MNHEY, SMNVEV (reference sequence). This CDR3 is 14 amino acids long. V lost 5 bases and J 0 bases, leaving 5 bases between the germline ends. In nucleotides, the CDR3 is TGTGCCAGCAGTCTTTTCTCTGGGGCCAACGTCCTGACTTTC. Translated: CASSLFSGANVLTF.

The rearrangement uses TRBV7-9 and TRBJ2-5; 10 bases are shared with TRBD1. Trimming at V came to 4 bases and at J to 5 bases, leaving 7 bases not matched to a gene. CDR1 SEHNR and CDR2 FQNEAQ come from the germline V gene (reference sequence). CDR3 length: 15 amino acids. Written as DNA, the CDR3 is TGTGCCAGCAGCTCTTTAGGGACAGGGGTTGAGACCCAGTACTTC. It translates to CASSSLGTGVETQYF. The variable domain in full, with the rest retrieved from reference TRBV7-9 and TRBJ2-5, is DTGVSQNPRHKITKRGQNVTFRCDPISEHNRLYWYRQTLGQGPEFLTYFQNEAQLEKSRLLSDRFSAERPKGSFSTLEIQRTEQGDSAMYLCASSSLGTGVETQYFGPGTRLLVL.

The chain joins TRBV6-2 or TRBV6-3 to TRBJ2-1; D might be TRBD1 (6 bases). Trimming removed 5 bases at V and 1 base at J, with 12 bases between. CDR3 length: 15 residues. CDR1 and CDR2 from the germline V gene are MNHEY and SVGEGT. In DNA form, the CDR3 reads TGTGCCAGCAGTACTACAGGGATATCCTACAATGAGCAGTTCTTC. It translates to CASSTTGISYNEQFF.

The chain recombines TRBV19 with TRBJ2-6; D remains ambiguous. V lost 8 bases to trimming and J lost 0 bases, with 8 bases between them. Germline CDR1 reads LNHDA; CDR2 reads SQIVND (reference sequence). The CDR3 is made up of 14 amino acids. The CDR3 here is CASVTSSGANVLTF. CDR3 nucleotide sequence: TGTGCCAGTGTCACAAGCTCTGGGGCCAACGTCCTGACTTTC. The complete variable domain, with remaining parts taken from reference TRBV19 and TRBJ2-6, reads DGGITQSPKYLFRKEGQNVTLSCEQNLNHDAMYWYRQDPGQGLRLIYYSQIVNDFQKGDIAEGYSVSREKKESFPLTVTSAQKNPTAFYLCASVTSSGANVLTFGAGSRLTVL.

The chain employs TRBV5-4 and TRBJ2-2; 8 bases agree with TRBD1. The CDR3 extends over 15 amino acids. Per the germline V gene, CDR1 is SGHNT and CDR2 is YYREEE (reference sequence). Losses at the gene ends were 0 bases for V and 4 bases for J; bases not matched to a gene: 2. The CDR3 nucleotides are TGTGCCAGCAGCTTGGCGGACAGGGCCACCGGGGAGCTGTTTTTT. The encoded protein is CASSLADRATGELFF.

The CDR3, as DNA: TGTGCCAGCTCACTTGCGGGTTATCAAGAGACCCAGTACTTC. This sequence encodes CASSLAGYQETQYF. The gene calls are TRBV18 and TRBJ2-5, with D possibly being TRBD2 (5 bases). The CDR3 sequence is 14 residues long. The germline V and J ends were trimmed by 4 bases and 2 bases, with 11 bases remaining between them. Germline CDR1 KGHSH, CDR2 LQKENI.

The V gene is TRBV9, the J gene TRBJ2-2; TRBD2 matches at 10 bases. CDR3 length equals 17 residues. Germline assignment: CDR1 SGDLS and CDR2 YYNGEE. The ends lost 2 bases at V and 0 bases at J; junction bases unmatched: 4. CDR3 sequence reads: CASSVLAGVSNTGELFF. DNA for the CDR3: TGTGCCAGCAGCGTGCTAGCGGGGGTTTCGAACACCGGGGAGCTGTTTTTT.

This chain links TRBV3-1 (or the pseudogene TRBV3-2) with TRBJ2-1; perhaps TRBD2 as D (6 bases). The CDR3 runs to 15 residues. V was trimmed by 1 base and J by 7 bases, leaving 14 bases between them. Germline CDR1 and CDR2: LGHDT and YNNKEL (reference sequence). CDR3 sequence reads: CASSQGGLLWNEQFF. The DNA for the CDR3 is TGTGCCAGCAGCCAAGGGGGACTCTTATGGAATGAGCAGTTCTTC.

The chain links TRBV27 to TRBJ2-2; D unresolved. V lost 2 bases to trimming and J lost 4 bases, with 5 bases between them. CDR1 MNHEY and CDR2 SMNVEV come from the germline V gene (reference sequence). This CDR3 has 13 amino acids. CDR3 DNA: TGTGCCAGCAGTTTAGAGGTCACCGGGGAGCTGTTTTTT. Protein sequence: CASSLEVTGELFF.